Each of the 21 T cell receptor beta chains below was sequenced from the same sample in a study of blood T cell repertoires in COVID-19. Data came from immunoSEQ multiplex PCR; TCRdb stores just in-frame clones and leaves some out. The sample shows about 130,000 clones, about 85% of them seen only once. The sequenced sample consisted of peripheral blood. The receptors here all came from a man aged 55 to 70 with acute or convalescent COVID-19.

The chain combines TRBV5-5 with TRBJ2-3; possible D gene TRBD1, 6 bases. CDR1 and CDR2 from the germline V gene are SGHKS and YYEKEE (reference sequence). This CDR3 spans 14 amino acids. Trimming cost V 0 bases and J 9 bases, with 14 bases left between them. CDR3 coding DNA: TGTGCCAGCAGCTTGGGTTCACAGGGTGCAACGCAGTATTTT. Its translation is CASSLGSQGATQYF. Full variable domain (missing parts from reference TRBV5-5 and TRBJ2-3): DAGVTQSPTHLIKTRGQQVTLRCSPISGHKSVSWYQQVLGQGPQFIFQYYEKEERGRGNFPDRFSARQFPNYSSELNVNALLLGDSALYLCASSLGSQGATQYFGPGTRLTVL.

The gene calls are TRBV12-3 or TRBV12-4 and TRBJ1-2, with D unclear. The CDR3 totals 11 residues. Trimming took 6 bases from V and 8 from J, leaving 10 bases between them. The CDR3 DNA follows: TGTGCCAGCAGACTAGGAGACGGCTACACCTTC. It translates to CASRLGDGYTF.

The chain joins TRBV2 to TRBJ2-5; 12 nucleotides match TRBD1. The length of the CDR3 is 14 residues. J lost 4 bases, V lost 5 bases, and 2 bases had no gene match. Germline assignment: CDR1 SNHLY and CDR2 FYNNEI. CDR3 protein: CASSWGQGAETQYF. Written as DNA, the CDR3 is TGTGCCAGCAGTTGGGGACAGGGGGCAGAGACCCAGTACTTC.

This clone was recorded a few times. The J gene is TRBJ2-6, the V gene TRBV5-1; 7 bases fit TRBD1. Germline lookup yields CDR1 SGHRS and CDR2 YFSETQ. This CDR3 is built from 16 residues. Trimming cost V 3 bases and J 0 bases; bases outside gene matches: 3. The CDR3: CASSWDSSSGANVLTF. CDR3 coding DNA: TGCGCCAGCAGCTGGGACAGTAGCTCTGGGGCCAACGTCCTGACTTTC.

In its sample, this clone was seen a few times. The CDR3 protein is CASSLDGQGADTQYF. CDR3 bases: TGCGCCAGCAGCTTGGACGGACAGGGGGCAGATACGCAGTATTTT. The rearrangement uses TRBV5-1 and TRBJ2-3; 10 positions match TRBD1. CDR1 is SGHRS, CDR2 YFSETQ, per germline. V lost 0 bases, J lost 4 bases, and 2 bases stayed unmatched. The CDR3 has 15 residues.

This CDR3 reads CASSDRFNQPQHF. DNA for the CDR3: TGTGCCAGCAGTGACAGATTCAATCAGCCCCAGCATTTT. V usage is TRBV25-1 and J usage is TRBJ1-5; D unclear. The V end lost 3 bases, the J end lost 3 bases, and 6 bases lay between the germline ends. The CDR3 spans 13 residues. Germline CDR1 reads MGHDK; CDR2 reads SYGVNS.

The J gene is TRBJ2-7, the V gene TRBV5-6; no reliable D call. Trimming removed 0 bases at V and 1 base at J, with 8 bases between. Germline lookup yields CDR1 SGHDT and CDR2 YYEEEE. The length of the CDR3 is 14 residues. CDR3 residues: CASSLVGRSYEQYF. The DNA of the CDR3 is TGTGCCAGCAGCTTGGTGGGCCGGTCCTACGAGCAGTACTTC.

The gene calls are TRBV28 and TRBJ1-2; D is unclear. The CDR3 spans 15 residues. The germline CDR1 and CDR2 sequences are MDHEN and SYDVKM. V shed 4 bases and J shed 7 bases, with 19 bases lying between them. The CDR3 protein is CASSSPPAVLRGYTF. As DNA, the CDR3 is TGTGCCAGCAGTTCCCCTCCCGCAGTCCTCCGTGGCTACACCTTC.

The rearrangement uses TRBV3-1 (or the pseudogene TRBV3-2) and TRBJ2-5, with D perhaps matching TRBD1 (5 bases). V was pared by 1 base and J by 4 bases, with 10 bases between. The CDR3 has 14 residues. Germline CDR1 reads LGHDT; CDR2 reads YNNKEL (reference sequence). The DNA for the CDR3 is TGTGCCAGCAGCCAAGTCCAGGGCGTAGAGACCCAGTACTTC. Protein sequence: CASSQVQGVETQYF.

CDR3 nucleotides: TGTGCCAGCGGATTTCTAGCGGGTCGCACAGATACGCAGTATTTT. This gives the protein CASGFLAGRTDTQYF. This rearrangement joins TRBV3-1 (or the pseudogene TRBV3-2) to TRBJ2-3; TRBD2 matches 8 bases. V lost 8 bases to trimming and J lost 1 base; unmatched junction nucleotides: 8. Germline V gene sequence: CDR1 LGHDT, CDR2 YNNKEL (reference sequence). The CDR3 covers 15 residues.

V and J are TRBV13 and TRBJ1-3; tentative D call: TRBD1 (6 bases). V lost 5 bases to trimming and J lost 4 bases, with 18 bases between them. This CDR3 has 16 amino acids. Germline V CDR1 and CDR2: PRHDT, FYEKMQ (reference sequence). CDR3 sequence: CASSVYRVASGNTIYF. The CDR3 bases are TGTGCCAGCAGCGTTTACAGGGTAGCCTCCGGAAACACCATATATTTT.

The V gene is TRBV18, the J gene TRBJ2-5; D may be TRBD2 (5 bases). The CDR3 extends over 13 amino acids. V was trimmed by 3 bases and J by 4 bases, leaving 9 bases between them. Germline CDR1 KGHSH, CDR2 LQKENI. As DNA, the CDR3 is TGTGCCAGCTCACCGACGGCGGGAGAGACCCAGTACTTC. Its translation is CASSPTAGETQYF.

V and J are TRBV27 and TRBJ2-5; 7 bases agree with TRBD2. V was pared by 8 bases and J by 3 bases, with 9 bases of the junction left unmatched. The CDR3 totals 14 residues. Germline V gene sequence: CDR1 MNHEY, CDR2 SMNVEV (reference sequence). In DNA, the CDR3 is TGTGCCAGCCCGGGGCTAGCGGCTAAAGAGACCCAGTACTTC. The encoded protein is CASPGLAAKETQYF.

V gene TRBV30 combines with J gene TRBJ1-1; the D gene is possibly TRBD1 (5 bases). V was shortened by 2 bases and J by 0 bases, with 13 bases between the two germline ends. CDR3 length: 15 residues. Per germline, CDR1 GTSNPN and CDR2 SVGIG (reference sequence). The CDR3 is CAWSIGALMNTEAFF. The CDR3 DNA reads TGTGCCTGGAGTATAGGGGCTTTGATGAACACTGAAGCTTTCTTT.

The CDR3: CASSIYGGYTF. In DNA, the CDR3 is TGTGCCAGCAGCATCTACGGTGGCTACACCTTC. This chain joins TRBV7-9 and TRBJ1-2, with unresolved D. The V end lost 5 bases, the J end lost 7 bases, and 8 bases lay between the germline ends. There are 11 residues in the CDR3. Germline-derived CDR1 and CDR2 are SEHNR and FQNEAQ (reference sequence).

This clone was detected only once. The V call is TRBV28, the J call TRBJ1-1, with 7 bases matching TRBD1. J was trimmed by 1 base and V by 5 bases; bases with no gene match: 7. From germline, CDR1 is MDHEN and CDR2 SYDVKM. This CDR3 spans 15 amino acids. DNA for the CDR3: TGTGCCAGCAGTCAGCCACAGGGGTGGAACACTGAAGCTTTCTTT. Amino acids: CASSQPQGWNTEAFF.

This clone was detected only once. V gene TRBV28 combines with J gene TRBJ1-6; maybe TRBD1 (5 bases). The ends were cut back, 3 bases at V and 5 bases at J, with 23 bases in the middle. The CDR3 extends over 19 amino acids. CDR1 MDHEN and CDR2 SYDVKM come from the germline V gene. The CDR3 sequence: CASSFLPAGPEAHNSPLHF. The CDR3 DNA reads TGTGCCAGCAGTTTCCTCCCTGCGGGACCCGAGGCCCATAATTCACCCCTCCACTTT.

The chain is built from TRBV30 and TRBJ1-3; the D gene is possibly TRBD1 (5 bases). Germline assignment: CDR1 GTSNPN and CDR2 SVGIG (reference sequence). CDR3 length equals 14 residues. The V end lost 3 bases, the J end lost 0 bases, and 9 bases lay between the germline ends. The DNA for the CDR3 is TGTGCCTGGAGCCAGGGTAGCTCTGGAAACACCATATATTTT. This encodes CAWSQGSSGNTIYF. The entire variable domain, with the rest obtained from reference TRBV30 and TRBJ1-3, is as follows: SQTIHQWPATLVQPVGSPLSLECTVEGTSNPNLYWYRQAAGRGLQLLFYSVGIGQISSEVPQNLSASRPQDRQFILSSKKLLLSDSGFYLCAWSQGSSGNTIYFGEGSWLTVV.

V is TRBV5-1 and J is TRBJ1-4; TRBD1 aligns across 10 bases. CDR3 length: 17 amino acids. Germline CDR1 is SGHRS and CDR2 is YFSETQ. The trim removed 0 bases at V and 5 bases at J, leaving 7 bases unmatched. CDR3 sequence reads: CASSLAGGQGQNEKLFF. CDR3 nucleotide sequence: TGCGCCAGCAGCTTGGCCGGGGGACAGGGGCAAAATGAAAAACTGTTTTTT.

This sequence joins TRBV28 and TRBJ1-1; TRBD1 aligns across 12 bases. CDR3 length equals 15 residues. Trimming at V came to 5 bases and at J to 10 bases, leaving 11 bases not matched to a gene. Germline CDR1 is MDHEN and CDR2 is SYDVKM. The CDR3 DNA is TGTGCCAGCAGTCCGACGGGACAGGGGGCATTTCGAGCTTTCTTT. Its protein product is CASSPTGQGAFRAFF.

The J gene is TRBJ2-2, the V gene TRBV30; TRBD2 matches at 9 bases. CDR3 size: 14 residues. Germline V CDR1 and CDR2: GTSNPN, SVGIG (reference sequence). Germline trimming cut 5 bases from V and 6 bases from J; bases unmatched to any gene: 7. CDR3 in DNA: TGTGCCTGGGACCGGACTAGCGCGGCCGGGGAGCTGTTTTTT. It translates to CAWDRTSAAGELFF.